The source of this TCR beta chain is a study of T-cell memory formation after mild COVID-19. At the level of the study: TCR clusters mostly belonged to single donors.

Only a few counts were recorded for this clonotype. TCR alpha and TCR beta cDNA libraries carrying sample barcodes and UMIs came from 5'RACE with constant-segment primers. TCRdb reprocessed the 5' RACE reads via MiXCR and lists one record per CDR3 protein. Of 300,000 to 400,000 distinct CDR3 sequences in the sample, 20% to 25% were seen once. V lost 4 bases, J lost 2 bases, and 12 bases stayed unmatched. The CDR3 length is 18 residues. CDR1 is SGHTA and CDR2 is FQGTGA in the germline V gene. This sequence was found in an adult woman who had mild COVID-19 (a few samples of this study predate the infection). Cell type and time point are not known. The gene calls are TRBV7-3 and TRBJ2-5, with 11 bases that match TRBD2. Sequencing used PBMCs or a T cell subset sorted from them (not recorded which). CDR3 sequence reads: CASSSRLAGWKIQETQYF. CDR3 bases: TGTGCCAGCAGCTCCCGACTAGCGGGGTGGAAGATTCAAGAGACCCAGTACTTC.